The clone carrying this T cell receptor beta chain was observed many times. Its cognate antigen is unknown. Construction of the TCRbeta library involved unique molecular identifiers. In TCRdb, the PCR reads were re-called with MiXCR into one record per CDR3 protein. The sample includes about 180,000 distinct CDR3 sequences, more than 9.5% of them seen just once. This specimen comes from a study of T-cell reconstitution after alpha-beta-depleted transplantation in children. Study outcomes and limitations: T-cell numbers and diversity, one year after transplant, stemmed largely from T cells that were newly produced. Reports say that about two months after transplant, the alpha-beta T cells came out of several hundred graft clones that had expanded. For some patients, TCRbeta diversity was high at day 60 because of recipient T cells and thymic progenitors that survived.

The V end lost 0 bases, the J end lost 6 bases, and 13 bases lay between the germline ends. Per the germline V gene, CDR1 is SGHRS and CDR2 is YFSETQ. The CDR3 consists of 15 residues. Here the sequenced sample was PBMCs, taken before TCRalphabeta/CD19-depleted stem cell transplant. The rearrangement joins TRBV5-1 to TRBJ2-1; tentatively, D is TRBD2 (7 bases). The TCR sequence derives from a boy aged 2 to 10 with acute myeloid leukemia, due to receive a stem cell transplant. Here the CDR3 reads CASSLGSGTRNEQFF. The CDR3, as DNA: TGCGCCAGCAGCTTGGGGAGCGGGACACGCAATGAGCAGTTCTTC.